The 23 T cell receptor beta chains reported below all come from one sample, sequenced in a study of blood T cells in healthy people across ages. For the second PCR, which ran for roughly 6 to 12 cycles, a sample-barcoded 5' primer and a J-beta primer mix were used. A single record per CDR3 protein comes from TCRdb applying MiXCR to the 5' RACE reads. The table records about 580,000 distinct CDR3 sequences, 40% to 50% of them present only once. Specimen: blood. All receptors derive from an elderly man in good health.

This rearrangement joins TRBV18 to TRBJ2-1; 11 positions match TRBD2. The DNA matches TRBJ2-7 better at its end, which makes the J call doubtful. The CDR3 is made up of 16 amino acids. The V gene's germline CDR1 is KGHSH and CDR2 LQKENI. DNA of the CDR3: TGTGCCAGCTCACGGTCCGTAGCGGGAGGGGAGAATGAGCAGTACTTC. Translation gives CASSRSVAGGENEQYF.

A note on this clonotype: This may be a read error: a much more frequent sequence differs by one nucleotide. The rearrangement joins TRBV6-5 to TRBJ1-2; perhaps TRBD1 as D (6 bases). Looked up from germline, CDR1 is MNHEY and CDR2 is SVGAGI. CDR3 length: 14 residues. Here the CDR3 DNA reads TGTGTCAGCAGACCCCCGGGACACAGCTATGGCTACACCTTC. Residues: CVSRPPGHSYGYTF.

V and J are TRBV24-1 and TRBJ2-4; TRBD1 matches at 8 bases. There are 16 residues in the CDR3. The germline CDR1 and CDR2 sequences are KGHDR and SFDVKD. V shed 4 bases, J shed 6 bases, and the junction held 10 bases outside the gene matches. CDR3 sequence reads: CATSDPPGGAGNIQYF. CDR3 DNA: TGTGCCACCAGTGACCCACCAGGGGGCGCGGGAAACATTCAGTACTTC.

This clonotype was seen more than once but under ten times. V and J are TRBV20-1 and TRBJ1-2; 7 positions match TRBD1. The CDR3 is made up of 15 amino acids. Germline-derived CDR1 and CDR2 are DFQATT and SNEGSKA (reference sequence). Unmatched junction bases numbered 13, after V lost 2 bases and J lost 7 bases. The CDR3 protein is CSARPIGTVDRGYTF. The CDR3 DNA reads as TGCAGTGCTAGACCCATCGGGACAGTCGACCGTGGCTACACCTTC.

The CDR3 loop reads CASSSTLTGDYGYTF. The CDR3 nucleotides read TGTGCCAGCAGCTCTACCTTGACAGGGGACTATGGCTACACCTTC. This chain connects TRBV7-2 to TRBJ1-2; 8 bases match TRBD1. Germline trimming cut 4 bases from V and 3 bases from J; bases unmatched to any gene: 7. CDR1 and CDR2 from the germline V gene are SGHTA and FQGNSA. The CDR3 is made up of 15 amino acids.

Turning to this clonotype: This may come from a read error, since a much larger clone is one base off. The chain uses TRBV6-6 and TRBJ2-5; D gene unclear. The CDR3 has 12 residues. V was clipped by 7 bases and J by 11 bases, with 17 bases between them. Germline loops: CDR1 MNHNY, CDR2 SVGAGI (reference sequence). As DNA, the CDR3 is TGTGCCAGCACCCATAGGTACAATGAGCAGTACTTC. Protein product: CASTHRYNEQYF.

This clonotype appeared a few times. The V call is TRBV5-1, the J call TRBJ2-3; no clear D. The CDR3 loop spans 16 amino acids. Germline loops: CDR1 SGHRS, CDR2 YFSETQ. Trimming took 0 bases from V and 0 from J, leaving 11 bases between them. CDR3 sequence: CASSLDGVASTDTQYF. CDR3 nucleotide sequence: TGCGCCAGCAGCTTGGACGGAGTCGCTAGCACAGATACGCAGTATTTT.

Here the CDR3 reads CASSFMGVGANVLTF. The CDR3 DNA reads TGTGCCAGCAGCTTTATGGGGGTTGGGGCCAACGTCCTGACTTTC. V and J are TRBV11-1 and TRBJ2-6, with D perhaps given as TRBD1 or TRBD2 (5 bases each). V lost 3 bases and J 3 bases, leaving 9 bases between the germline ends. Germline V lookup: CDR1 SGHAT, CDR2 FQDESV (reference sequence). The CDR3 sequence is 15 residues long.

This clonotype has at least ten counts. The chain employs TRBV6-5 and TRBJ2-7; TRBD2 agrees at 8 bases. V was pared by 2 bases and J by 2 bases, with 2 bases of the junction left unmatched. This CDR3 is 14 amino acids long. Germline assignment: CDR1 MNHEY and CDR2 SVGAGI. For the CDR3, the DNA is TGTGCCAGCAGTTACCGAGCGGGGGCCTACGAGCAGTACTTC. This codes for CASSYRAGAYEQYF.

This clonotype has more than one count but fewer than ten. The gene calls are TRBV7-9 and TRBJ2-7; 9 nucleotides align to TRBD1. The V gene's germline CDR1 is SEHNR and CDR2 FQNEAQ (reference sequence). This CDR3 region has 17 residues. J was trimmed by 3 bases and V by 0 bases; bases with no gene match: 9. The CDR3 loop reads CASSLAPNRGRIYEQYF. CDR3 nucleotides: TGTGCCAGCAGCTTAGCGCCCAACAGGGGGCGAATCTACGAGCAGTACTTC.

The chain joins TRBV20-1 to TRBJ2-7, with D possibly TRBD1 on 6 matching bases. The germline V and J ends were trimmed by 6 bases and 2 bases, with 14 bases remaining between them. Germline CDR1 reads DFQATT; CDR2 reads SNEGSKA (reference sequence). The CDR3 is made up of 13 amino acids. CDR3 DNA sequence: TGCAGTGCCGCGCCGACAGGCACCTACGAGCAGTACTTC. This gives the protein CSAAPTGTYEQYF.

In its sample, this clonotype was seen a few times. This may be a read error, as it is one base from a much larger clone. CDR3 nucleotides: TGTGCCAGCAGTGACGCGGGAGGGAAAAATGAGCAGTTCTTC. This translates into CASSDAGGKNEQFF. The chain couples TRBV6-5 to TRBJ2-1, with 9 bases matching TRBD2. The CDR3 has 14 amino acids. V trimming: 5 bases; J trimming: 7 bases; junction bases outside the gene matches: 6. Per germline, CDR1 MNHEY and CDR2 SVGAGI.

This clonotype came up many times. V and J are TRBV20-1 and TRBJ2-1, with D possibly TRBD2 on 6 matching bases. CDR1 and CDR2 (germline): DFQATT, SNEGSKA (reference sequence). The CDR3 sequence is 17 residues long. V lost 3 bases and J lost 4, with 22 bases in between. CDR3 nucleotide sequence: TGCAGTGCTAGGTCCTTGGAGGGTAGCGGAACTTACAATGAGCAGTTCTTC. Encoded protein: CSARSLEGSGTYNEQFF.

This clonotype was detected only once. V usage is TRBV20-1 and J usage is TRBJ2-4, with D perhaps assigned TRBD1 or TRBD2 (5 bases each). The DNA end is more similar to TRBJ2-7, so the J call may be wrong. CDR1 is DFQATT, CDR2 SNEGSKA, per germline (reference sequence). CDR3 length equals 12 residues. The CDR3 loop is CSARGGIYEQYF. CDR3 bases: TGCAGTGCTAGAGGGGGGATCTACGAGCAGTACTTC.

This clonotype was observed a few times. The V and J genes are TRBV6-5 and TRBJ1-3, with D possibly being TRBD1 (5 bases). Trimming shortened V by 0 bases and J by 3 bases, and 18 bases separated the two germline ends. The CDR3 has 18 residues. Germline V CDR1 and CDR2: MNHEY, SVGAGI. For the CDR3, the DNA is TGTGCCAGCAGTTACTCGGGCTTCAAAGGAGGGGTTGGAAACACCATATATTTT. Its protein product is CASSYSGFKGGVGNTIYF.

The chain links TRBV7-2 to TRBJ2-1; D call uncertain. V was pared by 3 bases and J by 0 bases, with 9 bases between. The CDR3 consists of 15 residues. Germline CDR1 SGHTA, CDR2 FQGNSA. The chain's CDR3 is CASSFYGDSYNEQFF. The CDR3 DNA sequence: TGTGCCAGCAGCTTTTACGGAGACTCCTACAATGAGCAGTTCTTC.

This clonotype was picked up a small number of times. The chain links TRBV20-1 to TRBJ2-5; 10 bases align to TRBD2. CDR3 length: 13 residues. Losses at the gene ends were 2 bases for V and 11 bases for J; bases not matched to a gene: 8. The germline CDR1 and CDR2 sequences are DFQATT and SNEGSKA (reference sequence). DNA for the CDR3: TGCAGTGCTAGAACAGGAGCGGGGGGGGAGCAGTACTTC. Translation gives CSARTGAGGEQYF.

This clonotype was counted between two and nine times. The CDR3 is CASSLYTNEKLFF. CDR3 sequence (DNA): TGCGCCAGCAGCTTGTATACTAATGAAAAACTGTTTTTT. This chain connects TRBV5-1 to TRBJ1-4, with no clear D. The germline V and J ends were trimmed by 1 base and 2 bases, with 3 bases remaining between them. The CDR3 runs 13 residues. Germline V gene sequence: CDR1 SGHRS, CDR2 YFSETQ.

The chain uses TRBV20-1 and TRBJ2-4; a weak D match, TRBD1 (6 bases). The J call may be mistaken, given a closer DNA end match to TRBJ2-5. This CDR3 has 16 amino acids. CDR1 is DFQATT and CDR2 is SNEGSKA in the germline V gene (reference sequence). The CDR3: CSAQTVPGQYQETQYF. CDR3 in DNA: TGCAGTGCTCAGACCGTACCTGGACAGTACCAAGAGACCCAGTACTTC.

The V gene is TRBV15, the J gene TRBJ2-4; 7 positions agree with TRBD1. The tail of the sequence fits TRBJ2-7 better, so the J call may be wrong. The germline gives CDR1 LNHNV, CDR2 YYDKDF (reference sequence). The CDR3 contains 12 residues. The DNA for the CDR3 is TGTGCCACCAGCCGGACAGGCTACGAGCAGTACTTC. Amino acid sequence: CATSRTGYEQYF.

The chain carries TRBV20-1 and TRBJ2-1; 8 bases fit TRBD2. The CDR3 is made up of 15 amino acids. V dropped 6 bases and J dropped 9; count of bases not matched to a gene: 16. CDR1 is DFQATT, CDR2 SNEGSKA, per germline (reference sequence). As DNA, the CDR3 is TGCAGTGCCCGGCAAGGGGGACTAGTTATGGGTGAGCAGTTCTTC. Translated: CSARQGGLVMGEQFF.

V usage is TRBV29-1 and J usage is TRBJ2-7; D is unresolved. The CDR3 consists of 13 residues. V was cut by 2 bases and J by 3 bases, with 11 bases left in between. Germline CDR1 is SQVTM and CDR2 is ANQGSEA. The CDR3 protein is CSVETWLNYEQYF. CDR3 bases: TGCAGCGTTGAAACGTGGCTCAACTACGAGCAGTACTTC.

V and J are TRBV29-1 and TRBJ2-1; a weak D match, TRBD1 (6 bases). CDR3 length: 15 amino acids. V dropped 7 bases and J dropped 4 bases, with 20 bases sitting between them. Germline CDR1 and CDR2: SQVTM and ANQGSEA. CDR3 coding DNA: TGCAGCGGGACCCCAGGGGCAACGGAATACAATGAGCAGTTCTTC. This gives the protein CSGTPGATEYNEQFF.